What follows describes a single T cell receptor (beta chain). CDR1 is SGHTA and CDR2 is FQGTGA in the germline V gene. Trimming at V came to 5 bases and at J to 1 base, leaving 11 bases not matched to a gene. The CDR3 runs 19 residues. The record originates from a study of blood T cell repertoires in COVID-19. In the original workflow: Reference gene primers were amplified, and this amplification served to estimate nucleated cell counts. The table came from immunoSEQ multiplex PCR; TCRdb's copy has only in-frame clones and leaves some out. That table furnishes V, J and clone size, whereas the DNA furnished D and trimming. The data hold more than 95,000 clones, with approximately 80% observed a single time.

This sequence was found in a man aged 45 to 65 with acute or convalescent COVID-19. The rearrangement uses TRBV7-3 and TRBJ2-6; 10 bases match TRBD1. Source material: peripheral blood. Written as DNA, the CDR3 is TGTGCCAGCAGCCTCCCCAGGGGACAGGGGTTATCTGGGGCCAACGTCCTGACTTTC. It translates to CASSLPRGQGLSGANVLTF.